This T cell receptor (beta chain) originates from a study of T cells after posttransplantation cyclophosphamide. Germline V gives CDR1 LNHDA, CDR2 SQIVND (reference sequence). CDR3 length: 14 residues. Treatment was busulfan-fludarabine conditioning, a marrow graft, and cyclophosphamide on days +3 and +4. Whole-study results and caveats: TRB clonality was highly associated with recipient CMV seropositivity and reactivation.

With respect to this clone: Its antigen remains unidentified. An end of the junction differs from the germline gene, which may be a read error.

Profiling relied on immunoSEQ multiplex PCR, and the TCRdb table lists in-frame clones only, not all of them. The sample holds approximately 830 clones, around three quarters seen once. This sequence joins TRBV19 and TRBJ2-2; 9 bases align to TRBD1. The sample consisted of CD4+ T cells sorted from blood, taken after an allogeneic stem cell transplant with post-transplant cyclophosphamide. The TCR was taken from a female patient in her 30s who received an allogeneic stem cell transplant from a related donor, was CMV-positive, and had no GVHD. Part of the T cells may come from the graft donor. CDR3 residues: CARGGQGKKRGAVF. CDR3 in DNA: TGTGCCAGGGGGGGACAGGGTAAGAAACGGGGAGCTGTTTTT.